The next 7 T cell receptor beta chains were all read from a single sample in a study of radiotherapy plus CTLA-4 blockade in lung cancer. Generated by immunoSEQ multiplex PCR, the TCRdb table keeps only in-frame clones and is missing some. In the table there are over 80,000 clones, 80% to 90% of which are singletons. The sequencing used peripheral blood, collected from a patient treated with radiotherapy plus ipilimumab. The receptor source for this set is a human donor with non-small cell lung cancer who had stable disease on radiotherapy plus ipilimumab.

The chain combines TRBV28 with TRBJ2-1, with 10 positions matching TRBD1. The CDR3 has 15 residues. Germline assignment: CDR1 MDHEN and CDR2 SYDVKM. The trim removed 6 bases at V and 3 bases at J, leaving 5 bases unmatched. CDR3 sequence: CASRRRDRGYNEQFF. CDR3 bases: TGTGCCAGCAGGCGCAGGGACAGGGGCTACAATGAGCAGTTCTTC.

This chain connects TRBV2 to TRBJ2-6; 12 bases agree with TRBD1. Germline V CDR1 and CDR2: SNHLY, FYNNEI. The junction had 6 bases not matched to a gene; V was cut back by 5 bases and J by 4 bases. The CDR3 sequence is 17 residues long. CDR3 region: CASSTGQGALGANVLTF. CDR3 sequence (DNA): TGTGCCAGCAGTACGGGACAGGGGGCGTTAGGGGCCAACGTCCTGACTTTC.

V usage is TRBV5-6 and J usage is TRBJ1-5; D gene unclear. The V end was cut by 0 bases, the J end by 3 bases, with 10 bases between. Germline V gene lookup returns CDR1 SGHDT and CDR2 YYEEEE. The CDR3 totals 15 residues. DNA of the CDR3: TGTGCCAGCAGCTTGGGGGTTCGGGCCAATCAGCCCCAGCATTTT. Amino acids: CASSLGVRANQPQHF.

The chain carries TRBV27 and TRBJ1-2, with D tentatively TRBD1 (6 bases). The V end was cut by 5 bases, the J end by 6 bases, with 16 bases between. The CDR3 runs to 14 residues. CDR1 is MNHEY, CDR2 SMNVEV, per germline (reference sequence). This CDR3 is CASSRKQGFDGYTF. CDR3 in DNA: TGTGCCAGCAGTCGTAAGCAGGGGTTTGATGGCTACACCTTC.

The rearrangement joins TRBV25-1 to TRBJ1-2, with TRBD1 matching over 8 bases. V gave up 3 bases and J gave up 7 bases; unmatched junction bases: 13. The CDR3 has 16 amino acids. CDR1 and CDR2 (germline): MGHDK, SYGVNS. CDR3 in DNA: TGTGCCAGCAGTGAGACAGGGGTCCTCGATACTACTGGCTACACCTTC. This translates into CASSETGVLDTTGYTF.

V and J are TRBV12-5 and TRBJ1-1; D unresolved. The germline CDR1 and CDR2 sequences are LGHNT and FRNRAP. The CDR3 is made up of 13 amino acids. V was trimmed by 4 bases and J by 7 bases, leaving 13 bases between them. The CDR3 region has the DNA TGTGCTAGTGGTTCCAGCGGATTGAGTGAAGCTTTCTTT. Encoded protein: CASGSSGLSEAFF.

The gene calls are TRBV6-5 and TRBJ2-5, with D unclear. V dropped 3 bases and J dropped 5 bases, with 7 bases sitting between them. The CDR3 contains 12 residues. Germline loops: CDR1 MNHEY, CDR2 SVGAGI. In nucleotides, the CDR3 is TGTGCCAGCAGTTATGTGGGCGAGACCCAGTACTTC. As protein: CASSYVGETQYF.